A selection of T cell receptor beta chains follows, all from one sample in a study of blood T cell repertoires in COVID-19. The protocol was immunoSEQ multiplex PCR, while the TCRdb copy is restricted to in-frame clones and leaves out a portion. The sample records 150,000 to 200,000 clones, roughly 90% being singletons. Sample: PBMCs or T cells enriched from blood (not recorded which). These receptor sequences come from a woman aged 45-65 years who had recovered from COVID-19. Both conserved end residues are part of each CDR3. A D gene is named only where the DNA matches it firmly. A row's size may be missing; if present it is once, few, many or a size class.

d_gene	v_gene	j_gene	abundance	CDR3aa	CDR3nt
TRBD1	TRBV5-1	TRBJ1-6	once	CASATGNNSPLHF	TGCGCCAGCGCGACAGGGAATAATTCACCCCTCCACTTT
TRBD1	TRBV7-2	TRBJ2-3	.	CASSPLIRPGTGRPDTQYF	TGTGCCAGCAGCCCACTTATCCGGCCCGGGACAGGCAGGCCAGATACGCAGTATTTT
.	TRBV12-3/TRBV12-4	TRBJ1-1	once	CASSLRGGAFF	TGTGCCAGCAGTTTGAGAGGGGGAGCTTTCTTT
.	TRBV19	TRBJ2-6	.	CASSSGFSGANVLTF	TGTGCCAGTTCATCAGGCTTTTCTGGGGCCAACGTCCTGACTTTC
.	TRBV6-1	TRBJ2-7	few	CASSEDWRGTYEQYF	TGTGCCAGCAGTGAAGATTGGCGGGGCACCTACGAGCAGTACTTC
.	TRBV11-2	TRBJ1-1	once	CASSLGQGLFDTEAFF	TGTGCCAGCAGCTTAGGGCAGGGGCTTTTTGACACTGAAGCTTTCTTT
TRBD1	TRBV9	TRBJ2-5	.	CASSAVGTEETQYF	TGTGCCAGCAGCGCCGTGGGGACAGAAGAGACCCAGTACTTC
TRBD1	TRBV7-9	TRBJ1-3	.	CASRQGASGNTIYF	TGTGCCAGCAGACAGGGGGCCTCTGGAAACACCATATATTTT
.	TRBV7-9	TRBJ2-1	.	CASSGTQAGNSYNEQFF	TGTGCCAGCAGCGGTACGCAGGCAGGGAATTCCTACAATGAGCAGTTCTTC
.	TRBV30	TRBJ2-7	.	CAWGGTTPYEQYF	TGTGCCTGGGGGGGGACAACACCCTACGAGCAGTACTTC
TRBD1	TRBV5-6	TRBJ1-2	.	CAIGTGGGGYTF	TGTGCCATTGGGACAGGCGGAGGCGGCTACACCTTC
.	TRBV6-5	TRBJ1-1	.	CASGRRMNTEAFF	TGTGCCAGCGGCCGGCGGATGAACACTGAAGCTTTCTTT
.	TRBV5-1	TRBJ2-7	.	CASSLEGGTPYEQYF	TGCGCCAGCAGCTTGGAGGGGGGGACCCCCTACGAGCAGTACTTC
TRBD1	TRBV7-9	TRBJ2-5	.	CASSLAQIRDREVETQYF	TGTGCCAGCAGCTTAGCTCAAATCCGGGACAGGGAGGTAGAGACCCAGTACTTC
TRBD1	TRBV10-3	TRBJ1-5	.	CATSSPTGGGSQPQHF	TGTGCCACGAGCAGCCCTACAGGGGGCGGTTCTCAGCCCCAGCATTTT
.	TRBV2	TRBJ1-5	few	CASTQDSVNQPQHF	TGTGCCAGCACCCAGGACAGCGTAAATCAGCCCCAGCATTTT
.	TRBV5-1	TRBJ2-7	.	CASSPTGSSYEQYF	TGCGCCAGCAGCCCGACGGGTAGCTCCTACGAGCAGTACTTC
.	TRBV28	TRBJ1-4	.	CASMGGGGDEKLFF	TGTGCCAGCATGGGGGGGGGCGGAGATGAAAAACTGTTTTTT
TRBD1	TRBV11-2	TRBJ1-6	.	CASSLTGGNSPLHF	TGTGCCAGCAGCCTCACAGGGGGTAATTCACCCCTCCACTTT
.	TRBV7-2	TRBJ2-5	.	CASSLARSQETQYF	TGTGCCAGCAGCTTAGCGCGTTCACAAGAGACCCAGTACTTC
TRBD2	TRBV7-2	TRBJ2-3	.	CASSLGLAGGTSTDTQYF	TGTGCCAGCAGCTTAGGTCTAGCGGGGGGAACTAGCACAGATACGCAGTATTTT
.	TRBV27	TRBJ1-1	.	CASSESPQGTTEAFF	TGTGCCAGCAGTGAGTCCCCCCAGGGAACGACTGAAGCTTTCTTT
.	TRBV7-8	TRBJ2-5	.	CASSLVGGPGETQYF	TGTGCCAGCAGCTTAGTGGGGGGGCCAGGAGAGACCCAGTACTTC
TRBD1	TRBV6-5	TRBJ2-1	.	CASSPGQGAHNEQFF	TGTGCCAGCAGTCCCGGACAGGGGGCTCATAATGAGCAGTTCTTC